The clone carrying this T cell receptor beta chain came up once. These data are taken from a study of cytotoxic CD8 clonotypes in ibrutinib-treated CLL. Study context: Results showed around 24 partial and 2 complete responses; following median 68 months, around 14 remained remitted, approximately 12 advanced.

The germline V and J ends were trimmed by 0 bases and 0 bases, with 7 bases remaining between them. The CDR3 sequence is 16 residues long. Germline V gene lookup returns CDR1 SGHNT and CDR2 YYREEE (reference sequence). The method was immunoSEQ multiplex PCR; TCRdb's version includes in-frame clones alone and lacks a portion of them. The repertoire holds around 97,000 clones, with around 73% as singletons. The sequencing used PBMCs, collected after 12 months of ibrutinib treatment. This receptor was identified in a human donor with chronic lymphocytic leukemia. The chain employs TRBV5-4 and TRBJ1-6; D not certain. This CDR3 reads CASSLDVSSYNSPLHF. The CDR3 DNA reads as TGTGCCAGCAGCTTGGACGTCAGCTCCTATAATTCACCCCTCCACTTT.